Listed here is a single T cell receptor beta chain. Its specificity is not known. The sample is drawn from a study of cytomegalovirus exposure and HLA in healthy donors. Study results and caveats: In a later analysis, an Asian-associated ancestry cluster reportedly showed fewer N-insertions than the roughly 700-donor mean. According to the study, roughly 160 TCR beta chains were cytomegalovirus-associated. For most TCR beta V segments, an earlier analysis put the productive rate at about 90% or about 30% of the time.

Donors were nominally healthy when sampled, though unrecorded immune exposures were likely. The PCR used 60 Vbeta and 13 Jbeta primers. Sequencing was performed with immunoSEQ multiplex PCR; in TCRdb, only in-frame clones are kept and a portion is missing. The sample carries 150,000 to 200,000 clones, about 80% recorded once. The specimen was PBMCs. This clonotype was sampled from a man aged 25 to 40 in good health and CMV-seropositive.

The CDR3 DNA follows: TGTGCCAGCAGCTTAGGAGGGAGTGGAAACACCATATATTTT. Protein: CASSLGGSGNTIYF. V usage is TRBV7-9 and J usage is TRBJ1-3; D gene unclear. The CDR3 has 14 residues. CDR1 SEHNR and CDR2 FQNEAQ come from the germline V gene (reference sequence). V lost 1 base and J lost 3, with 7 bases in between.